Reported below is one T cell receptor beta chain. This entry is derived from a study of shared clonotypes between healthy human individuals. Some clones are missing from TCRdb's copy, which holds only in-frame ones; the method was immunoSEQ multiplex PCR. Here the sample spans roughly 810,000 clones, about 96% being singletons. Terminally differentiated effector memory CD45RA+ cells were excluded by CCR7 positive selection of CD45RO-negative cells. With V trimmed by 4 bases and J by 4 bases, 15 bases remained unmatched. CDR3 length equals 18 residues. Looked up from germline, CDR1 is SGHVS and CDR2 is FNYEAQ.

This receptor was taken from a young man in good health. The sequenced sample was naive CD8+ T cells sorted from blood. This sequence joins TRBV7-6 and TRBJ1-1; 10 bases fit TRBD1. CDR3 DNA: TGTGCCAGCAGCTCTCAAAGGGACAGGGGTGCGTGGAGCACTGAAGCTTTCTTT. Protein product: CASSSQRDRGAWSTEAFF.